This T cell receptor (beta chain) was identified during a study of T-cell memory formation after mild COVID-19. Study-wide context: Largely, TCR clusters stayed within a single donor. Study conclusions and caveats: CD4+ contracting clones lay mainly in CM and EM, CD8+ ones in EMRA.

TCRdb re-called the 5' RACE reads through MiXCR, storing one row per CDR3 protein. Of 350,000 or so distinct CDR3 sequences listed, approximately 22% are singletons. Trimming at V came to 7 bases and at J to 8 bases, leaving 17 bases not matched to a gene. CDR1 MDHEN and CDR2 SYDVKM come from the germline V gene. The CDR3 runs 17 residues. A note on this clonotype: Antigen: not known.

Sequencing used PBMCs or a T cell subset sorted from them (not recorded which). The rearrangement links TRBV28 to TRBJ2-2, with TRBD1 matching over 9 bases. This clonotype was obtained from a man aged 18-30 years who had mild COVID-19 (a few samples of this study predate the infection). Cell type and time point are not known. CDR3 sequence: CASTLSRTGAAPGELFF. For the CDR3, the DNA is TGTGCCAGCACTCTCTCCCGGACAGGGGCAGCGCCGGGGGAGCTGTTTTTT. Complete variable domain (other parts from reference TRBV28 and TRBJ2-2): DVKVTQSSRYLVKRTGEKVFLECVQDMDHENMFWYRQDPGLGLRLIYFSYDVKMKEKGDIPEGYSVSREKKERFSLILESASTNQTSMYLCASTLSRTGAAPGELFFGEGSRLTVL.